Sequencing of this T cell receptor beta chain was carried out in a study of cytomegalovirus exposure and HLA in healthy donors. Notes on the study in general: The likely explanation for a cluster of highly shared sequence variants was sequencing artifact.

Healthy bone marrow donors made up the donors. The PCR made use of 60 Vbeta and 13 Jbeta primers. The table came from immunoSEQ multiplex PCR; TCRdb's copy has only in-frame clones and leaves some out. The table records roughly 100,000 clones, about 75% of them present only once. A remark on this clone: Its specificity is unknown.

CDR1 and CDR2 (germline): KGHSH, LQKENI. This CDR3 comprises 15 residues. The rearrangement joins TRBV18 to TRBJ2-5, with TRBD1 matching over 7 bases. The closer fit of TRBJ2-7 to the DNA end suggests the J call may be wrong. The TCR originated in a man aged 35-49 years in good health and CMV-seropositive. Sequencing was performed on PBMCs. The CDR3 protein is CASSLGGEHSYEQYF. The CDR3 DNA follows: TGTGCCAGCTCACTAGGGGGCGAACACTCCTACGAGCAGTACTTC.